This is a list of T cell receptor beta chains from one sample in a study of PD-1 blockade in mismatch repair-deficient tumors. This table comes from immunoSEQ multiplex PCR, and its TCRdb copy is limited to in-frame clones, with some not included. The profile shows about 68,000 clones, approximately 80% of them singletons. This specimen was peripheral blood, taken 2 weeks after starting pembrolizumab. The receptors derive from an adult with mismatch repair-deficient cancer. Each CDR3 is given with its conserved first and last residue. Fields, in order: J gene, clone size, V gene, D gene, CDR3 DNA, CDR3 protein. D genes are given only for firm matches. Only part of the rows carry a size: once, few, many, or a class if the clone is expanded.

>TRBJ2-3|-|TRBV6-5|-
TGTGCCAGCAGAACCGGTTTAGACACAGATACGCAGTATTTT
CASRTGLDTDTQYF
>TRBJ2-7|once|TRBV6-1|TRBD2
TGTGCCAGCAGTGGGGGGGGAGGACGCTACGAGCAGTACTTC
CASSGGGGRYEQYF
>TRBJ1-1|once|TRBV18|-
TGTGCCAGCTCACCGGGTCGGGGAAACACTGAAGCTTTCTTT
CASSPGRGNTEAFF
>TRBJ2-2|-|TRBV6-6|-
TGTGCCAGCAGTTACCCCTATGAAGTGAACACCGGGGAGCTGTTTTTT
CASSYPYEVNTGELFF
>TRBJ1-2|-|TRBV7-1|-
TGTGCCAGCAGCTTAGGAGTAGGGGGTGAAGGCTACACCTTC
CASSLGVGGEGYTF
>TRBJ2-7|-|TRBV7-8|-
TGTGCCAGCAGCTTGGGGGCAGGGCCTTCCTACGAGCAGTACTTC
CASSLGAGPSYEQYF
>TRBJ2-1|-|TRBV2|TRBD2
TGTGCCAGCTTAGCGGGAGGGCCGGGGAATGAGCAGTTCTTC
CASLAGGPGNEQFF
>TRBJ2-5|-|TRBV11-1|TRBD1
TGTGCCAGCAGCCTCAGGGGGTTACGGGAGACCCAGTACTTC
CASSLRGLRETQYF
>TRBJ1-5|once|TRBV5-5|-
TGTGCCAGCAGCTTGGCTGGGTTCCCAAATCAGCCCCAGCATTTT
CASSLAGFPNQPQHF
>TRBJ1-2|-|TRBV11-2|TRBD1
TGTGCCAGCAGGTATCCGGCCACAGGGGGCCCTGGCTACACCTTC
CASRYPATGGPGYTF
>TRBJ2-3|-|TRBV5-1|TRBD2
TGCGCCAGCGGGACTAGCGGGACAGATACGCAGTATTTT
CASGTSGTDTQYF
>TRBJ2-2|-|TRBV11-2|TRBD2
TGTGCCAGCAGCTTAGGGCTAGGACTAGGAACCGCCGGGGAGCTGTTTTTT
CASSLGLGLGTAGELFF
>TRBJ2-3|-|TRBV7-3|-
TGTGCCAGCAGCTTAATCCCGTCTGATACGCAGTATTTT
CASSLIPSDTQYF
>TRBJ1-2|-|TRBV5-1|-
TGCGCCAGCAGCTTGGCGTCCCCGAACTATGGCTACACCTTC
CASSLASPNYGYTF
>TRBJ2-3|once|TRBV11-2|-
TGTGCCAGCAGCGCAGTCGCGCAGGCCCGACGAGATACGCAGTATTTT
CASSAVAQARRDTQYF
>TRBJ1-1|-|TRBV5-6|-
TGTGCCAGCAGATTAGCTCTAACGGTCAACACTGAAGCTTTCTTT
CASRLALTVNTEAFF
>TRBJ1-2|-|TRBV28|-
TGTGCCAGCAGGAACTCGGGGCAAGGACGCGGCTACACCTTC
CASRNSGQGRGYTF
>TRBJ1-4|-|TRBV5-5|TRBD1
TGTGCCAGCAGCCTGGGACAGGGTAATGAAAAACTGTTTTTT
CASSLGQGNEKLFF
>TRBJ1-1|-|TRBV30|-
TGTGCCTGGAGTGTACCGGGGAGAGCTGAAGCTTTCTTT
CAWSVPGRAEAFF
>TRBJ1-2|-|TRBV7-9|-
TGTGCCAGCAGCTTAGCCGGCCCAAACTATGGCTACACCTTC
CASSLAGPNYGYTF
>TRBJ1-4|once|TRBV5-4|TRBD1
TGTGCCAGCAGCGACCGGGACAGGGGGAATGAAAAACTGTTTTTT
CASSDRDRGNEKLFF
>TRBJ2-1|-|TRBV9|-
TGTGCCAGCAGCGGGGGGGAGTTGTCCCATGAGCAGTTCTTC
CASSGGELSHEQFF
>TRBJ2-2|few|TRBV27|-
TGTGCCAGCGCCGGTACAGGGTTAACCGGGGAGCTGTTTTTT
CASAGTGLTGELFF
>TRBJ2-5|-|TRBV2|TRBD1
TGTGCCAGCAGTGAGCGGACAGGGGGCATAGAGACCCAGTACTTC
CASSERTGGIETQYF
>TRBJ1-1|-|TRBV5-1|-
TGCGCCAGCAGCTCTGATGTTTATGGGCGGATGAACACTGAAGCTTTCTTT
CASSSDVYGRMNTEAFF
>TRBJ2-1|-|TRBV30|TRBD2
TGTGCCTGGGACCCTAGCGGGCTGTACAATGAGCAGTTCTTC
CAWDPSGLYNEQFF
>TRBJ2-2|-|TRBV2|-
TGTGCCAGCAATTGGCGGTACACCGGGGAGCTGTTTTTT
CASNWRYTGELFF
>TRBJ2-7|-|TRBV7-2|TRBD2
TGTGCCAGCAGCTTAGATTCGGCTAGCGGGAGGGCCAGTTCGTACGAGCAGTACTTC
CASSLDSASGRASSYEQYF
>TRBJ2-5|-|TRBV14|TRBD1
TGTGCCAGCAGGGAGACAGGGGGTCTTGAGACCCAGTACTTC
CASRETGGLETQYF
>TRBJ2-3|-|TRBV30|TRBD2
TGTGCCTGGAGTTCTAGCGGGAGTCAGTATGTCTCAGATACGCAGTATTTT
CAWSSSGSQYVSDTQYF
>TRBJ1-2|-|TRBV30|TRBD1
TGTGCCTGGAGGTATCAGGGGGCGGGCTATGGCTACACCTTC
CAWRYQGAGYGYTF
>TRBJ1-4|-|TRBV7-2|-
TGTGCCAGCAGCCGGACCCAAGCTTCGGATGAACTGTTTTTT
CASSRTQASDELFF
>TRBJ2-7|-|TRBV7-2|TRBD1
TGTGCCAGCAGCTTAGCGCAAGGGGGCCGGGGCGAGCAGTACTTC
CASSLAQGGRGEQYF
>TRBJ2-3|-|TRBV4-3|-
TGCGCCAGCAGCCAAGAGCGGTGGGGGGCCGATACGCAGTATTTT
CASSQERWGADTQYF
>TRBJ2-3|-|TRBV7-2|TRBD2
TGTGCCAGCAGCTTAGACGGGACTAGCGAGACTTTCACAGATACGCAGTATTTT
CASSLDGTSETFTDTQYF
>TRBJ2-1|-|TRBV5-1|TRBD2
TGCGCCAGCAGCCCGACCCCCGGGACTAGCGGCTACAATGAGCAGTTCTTC
CASSPTPGTSGYNEQFF
>TRBJ1-2|-|TRBV18|TRBD1
TGTGCCAGCTCCCCTGGGACAGGGGCCTATGGCTACACCTTC
CASSPGTGAYGYTF
>TRBJ2-3|-|TRBV5-1|TRBD2
TGCGCCAGCAGCTTGGAACCTAGCGGGAGCACAGATACGCAGTATTTT
CASSLEPSGSTDTQYF
>TRBJ2-1|-|TRBV5-1|TRBD2
TGCGCCAGCAGCTCGGGACTAGCGGGAGTTGCCAATGAGCAGTTCTTC
CASSSGLAGVANEQFF
>TRBJ1-2|-|TRBV7-2|-
TGTGCCAGCAGCTTAGGGACAGTGGGCTATGGCTACACCTTC
CASSLGTVGYGYTF
>TRBJ2-3|-|TRBV5-1|-
TGCGCCAGCAGCTTGGCCGCCGAAGGCGGAGCTTGGACAGATACGCAGTATTTT
CASSLAAEGGAWTDTQYF
>TRBJ2-7|-|TRBV19|-
TGTGCCAGTAGCTTGGGGAGCGGGTTGAGCGAGCAGTACTTC
CASSLGSGLSEQYF
>TRBJ1-2|-|TRBV28|TRBD1
TGTGCCAGCAGTCCCGGAGACAGGGGAGATAACTATGGCTACACCTTC
CASSPGDRGDNYGYTF
>TRBJ1-5|-|TRBV19|-
TGTGCCAGTAGTATTTCGTCTCTTGGGACCGGGGCCCCTTATAGCAATCAGCCCCAGCATTTT
CASSISSLGTGAPYSNQPQHF
>TRBJ2-1|-|TRBV19|TRBD2
TGTGCCAGTAAGGGCACTAGCGGGAGCTCCTACAATGAGCAGTTCTTC
CASKGTSGSSYNEQFF
>TRBJ1-1|-|TRBV5-4|TRBD1
TGTGCCAGCAGCTTGTTTAGGGGGCGGACTGAAGCTTTCTTT
CASSLFRGRTEAFF
>TRBJ2-3|-|TRBV15|TRBD2
TGTGCCACCAGCAGGGGGGGACTAGCGGGAGTAGCAGATACGCAGTATTTT
CATSRGGLAGVADTQYF
>TRBJ2-7|-|TRBV19|-
TGTGCCAGTAGTATATCCGGGACCTACGAGCAGTACTTC
CASSISGTYEQYF